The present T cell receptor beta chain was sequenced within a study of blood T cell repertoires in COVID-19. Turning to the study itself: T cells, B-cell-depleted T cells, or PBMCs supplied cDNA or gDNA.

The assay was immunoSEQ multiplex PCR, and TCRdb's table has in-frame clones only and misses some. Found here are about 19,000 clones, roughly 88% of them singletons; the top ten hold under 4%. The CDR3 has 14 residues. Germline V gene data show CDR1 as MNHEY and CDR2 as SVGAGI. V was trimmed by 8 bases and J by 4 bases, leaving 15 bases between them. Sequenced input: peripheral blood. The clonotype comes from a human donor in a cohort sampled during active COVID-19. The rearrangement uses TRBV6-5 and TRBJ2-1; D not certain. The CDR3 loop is CASGSGSLYNEQFF. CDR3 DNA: TGTGCCAGCGGGTCCGGGTCGTTATACAATGAGCAGTTCTTC.